This T cell receptor (beta chain) was observed in a study of blood T cell repertoires in COVID-19. The overall study: Acute and convalescent COVID-19 specimens originated in the United States, Italy and Spain. Nucleic acid was either cDNA or gDNA, and it came from T cells, B-cell-depleted T cells, or PBMCs.

The CDR3 consists of 17 residues. Germline values: CDR1 MDHEN, CDR2 SYDVKM. With V trimmed by 2 bases and J by 1 base, 7 bases remained unmatched. Using immunoSEQ multiplex PCR, the repertoire was profiled, and TCRdb retains in-frame clones only, with some absent. The data show roughly 110,000 clones, with around nine tenths seen just once and over 15% held by the top ten. The sequence derives from a human donor with acute or convalescent COVID-19. The donor label of this sample is uncertain. The chain has TRBV28 and TRBJ1-3; 8 positions agree with TRBD1. Sequenced input: peripheral blood. The CDR3 here is CASSLIRGPRSGNTIYF. CDR3 nucleotides: TGTGCCAGCAGTTTAATCAGGGGGCCCAGGTCTGGAAACACCATATATTTT.